The clone carrying this T cell receptor beta chain turned up a few times. With 60 Vbeta and 13 Jbeta primers, the PCR was carried out. Sequencing used immunoSEQ multiplex PCR; TCRdb keeps in-frame clones, though not all of them. The sample has under 100,000 clones, about 79% seen once. Trimming removed 5 bases at V and 8 bases at J, with 10 bases between. CDR1 MNHEY and CDR2 SVGAGI come from the germline V gene. CDR3 length: 12 amino acids. The sample comes from a study of cytomegalovirus exposure and HLA in healthy donors. The receptor comes from a man in his late teens or twenties in good health and CMV-seropositive. The material sequenced was PBMCs. V is TRBV6-5 and J is TRBJ2-4, with TRBD2 as a possible D gene (5 bases). The CDR3 DNA follows: TGTGCCAGCAGTGTGGACGGGGACATTCAGTACTTC. Translating it yields CASSVDGDIQYF.